The 15 T cell receptor beta chains in this list originate from one sample, sequenced in a study of naive and memory T cell subsets. Regarding the study as a whole: Especially in CD8 cells, naive repertoires contained a few larger clonotypes, possibly CD45RA-re-expressing memory cells.

No antigens are known for them. Both TRBC1 and TRBC2 were covered by a beta constant-region primer of two equimolar oligonucleotides. Ligated cDNA was amplified by four rounds of PCR with nested alpha and beta constant-region primers and SP2. Via MiXCR, TCRdb re-called the UMI-ligation and nested PCR reads, giving one row per CDR3 protein. The profile shows approximately 140,000 distinct CDR3 sequences, about 20% of them singletons. Sequencing input: naive CD8+ T cells from blood. Receptor source: a human donor in good health.

This clonotype has a handful of counts. The rearrangement uses TRBV28 and TRBJ2-1, with D hard to call. CDR3 size: 10 residues. V was shortened by 6 bases and J by 5 bases, with 2 bases between the two germline ends. The germline gives CDR1 MDHEN, CDR2 SYDVKM. The CDR3 loop reads CASSNNEQFF. For the CDR3, the DNA is TGTGCCAGCAGCAACAATGAGCAGTTCTTC.

A note on this clonotype: At one boundary the junction diverges from the germline segment, which might be a read error. V gene TRBV2 combines with J gene TRBJ2-3; the match to TRBD2 covers 10 bases. The CDR3 is 15 residues long. Germline assignment: CDR1 SNHLY and CDR2 FYNNEI. In DNA, the CDR3 is TGTACCAGCAGTGTAGGGACTAGCGACACAGATACGCAGTATTTT. Translating gives CTSSVGTSDTDTQYF.

The chain combines TRBV27 with TRBJ2-1; possible D gene TRBD2, 6 bases. The ends were cut back, 0 bases at V and 5 bases at J, with 14 bases in the middle. Germline V lookup: CDR1 MNHEY, CDR2 SMNVEV (reference sequence). The CDR3 is made up of 16 amino acids. CDR3 amino acids: CASSLSTLAPHNEQFF. CDR3 sequence (DNA): TGTGCCAGCAGTTTATCAACCCTAGCGCCACACAATGAGCAGTTCTTC.

This clonotype was observed a handful of times. The V call is TRBV29-1, the J call TRBJ2-1; D call uncertain. CDR3 length equals 12 residues. In germline, CDR1 is SQVTM, CDR2 ANQGSEA. The V and J ends lost 6 bases and 0 bases respectively, with 6 bases between them. The CDR3 nucleotides read TGCAGCGTCGCTAGCTCCTACAATGAGCAGTTCTTC. The encoded protein is CSVASSYNEQFF.

This clonotype came up a few times. The V call is TRBV11-2, the J call TRBJ2-5; a possible D gene is TRBD1 (5 bases). V was clipped by 1 base and J by 2 bases, with 17 bases between them. Germline lookup yields CDR1 SGHAT and CDR2 FQNNGV. The CDR3 is 17 amino acids. CDR3: CASSLVTGVETQETQYF. The CDR3 nucleotides read TGTGCCAGCAGCTTAGTAACAGGCGTAGAGACACAAGAGACCCAGTACTTC.

This clonotype was seen a few times. The chain uses TRBV7-2 and TRBJ2-1; D gene uncertain. The CDR3 extends over 12 amino acids. The V and J ends lost 4 bases and 9 bases respectively, with 10 bases between them. CDR1 is SGHTA, CDR2 FQGNSA, per germline. The CDR3 here is CASSYRASEQFF. CDR3 DNA: TGTGCCAGCAGCTACCGGGCCTCTGAGCAGTTCTTC.

The sample holds a few counts of this clonotype. The V call is TRBV18, the J call TRBJ2-1, with TRBD1 as a possible D gene (5 bases). The CDR3 is 12 amino acids. The germline V and J ends were trimmed by 0 bases and 8 bases, with 5 bases remaining between them. Germline V gives CDR1 KGHSH, CDR2 LQKENI. DNA for the CDR3: TGTGCCAGCTCACCACCGGGGCATGAGCAGTTCTTC. This codes for CASSPPGHEQFF.

The chain is built from TRBV27 and TRBJ2-2; D gene uncertain. CDR3 size: 14 residues. Trimming cost V 3 bases and J 3 bases, with 8 bases left between them. CDR1 is MNHEY, CDR2 SMNVEV, per germline (reference sequence). The CDR3 reads CASSFFGYTGELFF. DNA for the CDR3: TGTGCCAGCAGTTTTTTCGGCTACACCGGGGAGCTGTTTTTT.

The table lists this clonotype with a few counts. The rearrangement joins TRBV28 to TRBJ2-5; D gene ambiguous. The CDR3 loop spans 11 amino acids. From germline, CDR1 is MDHEN and CDR2 SYDVKM. Trimming removed 8 bases at V and 5 bases at J, with 9 bases between. The CDR3 spells CASAEGETQYF. The CDR3 nucleotides read TGTGCCAGCGCGGAAGGGGAGACCCAGTACTTC.

The J gene is TRBJ2-3, the V gene TRBV7-9, with 7 bases lining up with TRBD2. The germline V gene encodes CDR1 SEHNR and CDR2 FQNEAQ (reference sequence). V was clipped by 2 bases and J by 5 bases; unmatched bases: 7. CDR3 length equals 15 residues. CDR3 loop: CASSLRGSEEDTQYF. CDR3 in DNA: TGTGCCAGCAGCTTACGCGGGAGTGAGGAAGATACGCAGTATTTT. Full variable domain (remainder filled in from reference TRBV7-9 and TRBJ2-3): DTGVSQNPRHKITKRGQNVTFRCDPISEHNRLYWYRQTLGQGPEFLTYFQNEAQLEKSRLLSDRFSAERPKGSFSTLEIQRTEQGDSAMYLCASSLRGSEEDTQYFGPGTRLTVL.

This clonotype was picked up many times. V is TRBV9 and J is TRBJ2-7, with D unresolved. This CDR3 has 14 amino acids. Germline-derived CDR1 and CDR2 are SGDLS and YYNGEE. Trimming cost V 2 bases and J 0 bases, with 9 bases left between them. CDR3 loop: CASSVDILSYEQYF. The CDR3 bases are TGTGCCAGCAGCGTCGACATCCTCTCCTACGAGCAGTACTTC.

The CDR3 loop reads CASSYLDDEQFF. Here the CDR3 DNA reads TGTGCCAGCAGTTACTTAGACGATGAGCAGTTCTTC. V usage is TRBV6-2 or TRBV6-3 and J usage is TRBJ2-1, with D unresolved. The germline CDR1 and CDR2 sequences are MNHEY and SVGEGT. Trimming cost V 1 base and J 8 bases, with 6 bases left between them. This CDR3 region has 12 residues.

The CDR3 DNA follows: TGTGCCAGCAGCTCAACACCAGGGGAGGCCGAGCAGTACTTC. As protein: CASSSTPGEAEQYF. The chain has TRBV7-9 and TRBJ2-7, with D tentatively TRBD1 or TRBD2 (6 bases each). V gave up 4 bases and J gave up 6 bases, with 16 bases separating them. The CDR3 is 14 amino acids. In germline, CDR1 is SEHNR, CDR2 FQNEAQ (reference sequence). The full variable domain, in which reference TRBV7-9 and TRBJ2-7 provide the parts outside the CDR3, is DTGVSQNPRHKITKRGQNVTFRCDPISEHNRLYWYRQTLGQGPEFLTYFQNEAQLEKSRLLSDRFSAERPKGSFSTLEIQRTEQGDSAMYLCASSSTPGEAEQYFGPGTRLTVT.

The chain is built from TRBV28 and TRBJ2-7; 14 positions agree with TRBD2. Germline loops: CDR1 MDHEN, CDR2 SYDVKM. This CDR3 is built from 18 residues. J was trimmed by 1 base and V by 6 bases; bases with no gene match: 11. CDR3 loop: CASSPQGTSGSSSYEQYF. CDR3 bases: TGTGCCAGCAGCCCTCAGGGGACTAGCGGGAGTTCATCCTACGAGCAGTACTTC. Complete variable domain (other parts from reference TRBV28 and TRBJ2-7): DVKVTQSSRYLVKRTGEKVFLECVQDMDHENMFWYRQDPGLGLRLIYFSYDVKMKEKGDIPEGYSVSREKKERFSLILESASTNQTSMYLCASSPQGTSGSSSYEQYFGPGTRLTVT.

This clonotype was detected only a few times. V is TRBV27 and J is TRBJ1-1; D ambiguous. The CDR3 is 14 residues long. CDR1 and CDR2 (germline): MNHEY, SMNVEV (reference sequence). V was pared by 3 bases and J by 5 bases, with 13 bases between. Written as DNA, the CDR3 is TGTGCCAGCAGTTTCTCCGGGATCGGGACTGAAGCTTTCTTT. Its translation is CASSFSGIGTEAFF.